The T cell receptor beta chain under discussion was sequenced for a study of graft-versus-host responses after intestinal transplantation. The overall study: After anti-thymocyte globulin induction, recipients took tacrolimus and steroids for two to three years.

Responders that carried the CFSE label, around 200,000 of them, were plated with around 200,000 irradiated, violet-dye-labeled stimulator cells. This clone was picked up a small number of times. The CDR3 is 14 amino acids. V gave up 2 bases and J gave up 9 bases; unmatched junction bases: 7. Germline CDR1 reads SGHRS; CDR2 reads YFSETQ. TCRdb's copy holds only in-frame clones and misses some; the assay was immunoSEQ multiplex PCR. The top ten clones hold 0.88% of a sample with about 20,000 clones, around 42% of them seen once. Specimen: alloreactive CD4+ T cells from a mixed lymphocyte reaction culture, collected before intestinal transplant. Subset specified: CFSE-low proliferating T cells sorted from roughly six-day pre-transplant mixed lymphocyte reaction (GvH or HvG direction). The J gene is TRBJ1-5, the V gene TRBV5-1, with 8 bases lining up with TRBD1. This clonotype was obtained from a human patient who received an intestinal transplant. CDR3 nucleotide sequence: TGCGCCAGCAGCTTAGGACAGGGTTTAGGGCCCCAGCATTTT. Amino acid sequence: CASSLGQGLGPQHF.